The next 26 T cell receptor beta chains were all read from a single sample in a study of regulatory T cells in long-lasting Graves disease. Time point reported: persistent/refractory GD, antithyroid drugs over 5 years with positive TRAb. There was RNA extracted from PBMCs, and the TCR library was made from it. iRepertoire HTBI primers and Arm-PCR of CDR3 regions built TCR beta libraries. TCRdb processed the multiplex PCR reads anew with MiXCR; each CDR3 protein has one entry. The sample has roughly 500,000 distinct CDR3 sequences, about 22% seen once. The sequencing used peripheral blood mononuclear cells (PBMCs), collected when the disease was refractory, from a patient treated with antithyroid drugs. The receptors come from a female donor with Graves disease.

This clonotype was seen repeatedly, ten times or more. The CDR3 reads CASSNAGALQETQYF. The CDR3 region has the DNA TGTGCCAGCAGCAACGCAGGGGCCCTCCAAGAGACCCAGTACTTC. J is TRBJ2-5 and V is TRBV7-2; possible D gene TRBD1, 6 bases. V was clipped by 5 bases and J by 1 base, with 14 bases between them. CDR1 and CDR2 (germline): SGHTA, FQGNSA. CDR3 length: 15 residues.

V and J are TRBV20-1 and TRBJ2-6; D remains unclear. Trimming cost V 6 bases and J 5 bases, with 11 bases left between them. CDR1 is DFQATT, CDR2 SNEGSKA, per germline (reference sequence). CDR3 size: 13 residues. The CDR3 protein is CSALGNRANVLTF. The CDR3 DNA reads TGCAGTGCCCTAGGTAATCGGGCCAACGTCCTGACTTTC.

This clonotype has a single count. The CDR3 sequence is CASSDGGGPENIQYF. The DNA of the CDR3 is TGTGCCAGCAGTGACGGCGGGGGGCCGGAGAACATTCAGTACTTC. The chain combines TRBV6-1 with TRBJ2-4, with 8 nucleotides matching TRBD2. The CDR3 is 15 amino acids. Germline trimming cut 3 bases from V and 7 bases from J; bases unmatched to any gene: 8. The germline V gene encodes CDR1 MNHNS and CDR2 SASEGT.

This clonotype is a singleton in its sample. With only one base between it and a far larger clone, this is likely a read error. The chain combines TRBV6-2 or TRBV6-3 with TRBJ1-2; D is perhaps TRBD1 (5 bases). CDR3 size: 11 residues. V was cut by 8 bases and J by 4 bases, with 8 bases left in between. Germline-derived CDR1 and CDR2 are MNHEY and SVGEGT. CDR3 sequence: CASRGGYGYTF. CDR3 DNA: TGTGCCAGCCGCGGGGGCTATGGCTACACCTTC.

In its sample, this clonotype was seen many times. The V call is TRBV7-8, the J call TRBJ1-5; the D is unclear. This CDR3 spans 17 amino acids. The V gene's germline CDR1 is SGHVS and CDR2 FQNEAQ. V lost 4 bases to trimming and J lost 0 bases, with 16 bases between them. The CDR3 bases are TGTGCCAGCAGCTCCGTTGGACTGGAGGATAGCAATCAGCCCCAGCATTTT. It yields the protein CASSSVGLEDSNQPQHF.

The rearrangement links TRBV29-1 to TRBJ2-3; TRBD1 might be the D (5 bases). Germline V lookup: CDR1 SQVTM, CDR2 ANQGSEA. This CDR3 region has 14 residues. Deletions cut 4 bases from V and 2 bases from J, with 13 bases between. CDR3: CSVGRAIITDTQYF. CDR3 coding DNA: TGCAGCGTTGGCAGGGCCATCATCACAGATACGCAGTATTTT.

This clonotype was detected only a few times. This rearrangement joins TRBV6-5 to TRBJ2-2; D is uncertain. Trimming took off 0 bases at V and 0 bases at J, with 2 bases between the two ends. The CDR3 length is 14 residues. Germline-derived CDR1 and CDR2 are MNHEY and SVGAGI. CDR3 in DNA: TGTGCCAGCAGTTACTCCCCGAACACCGGGGAGCTGTTTTTT. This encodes CASSYSPNTGELFF.

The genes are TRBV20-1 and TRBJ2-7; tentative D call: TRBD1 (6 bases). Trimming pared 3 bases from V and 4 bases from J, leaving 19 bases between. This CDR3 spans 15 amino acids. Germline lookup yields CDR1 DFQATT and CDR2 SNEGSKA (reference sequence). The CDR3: CSASVLGGLGYEQYF. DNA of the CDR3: TGCAGTGCTAGCGTACTTGGGGGCTTGGGTTACGAGCAGTACTTC.

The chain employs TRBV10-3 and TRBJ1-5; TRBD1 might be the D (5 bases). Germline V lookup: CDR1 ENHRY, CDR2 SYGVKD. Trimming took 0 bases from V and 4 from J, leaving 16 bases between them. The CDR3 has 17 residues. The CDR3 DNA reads TGTGCCATCAGTGAGTCCCCGGCCGGGGACGGAAATCAGCCCCAGCATTTT. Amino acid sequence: CAISESPAGDGNQPQHF.

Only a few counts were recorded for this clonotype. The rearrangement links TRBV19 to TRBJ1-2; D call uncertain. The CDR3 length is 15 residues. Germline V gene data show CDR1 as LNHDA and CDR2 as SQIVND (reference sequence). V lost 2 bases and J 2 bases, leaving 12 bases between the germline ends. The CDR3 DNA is TGTGCCAGTAGTATACAACCGGGCCCCAACTATGGCTACACCTTC. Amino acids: CASSIQPGPNYGYTF.

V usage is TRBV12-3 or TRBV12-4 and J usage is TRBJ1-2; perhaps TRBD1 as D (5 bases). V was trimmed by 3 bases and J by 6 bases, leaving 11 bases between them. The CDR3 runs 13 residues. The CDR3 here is CASSFTQGHGYTF. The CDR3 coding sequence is TGTGCCAGCAGTTTCACCCAGGGTCATGGCTACACCTTC.

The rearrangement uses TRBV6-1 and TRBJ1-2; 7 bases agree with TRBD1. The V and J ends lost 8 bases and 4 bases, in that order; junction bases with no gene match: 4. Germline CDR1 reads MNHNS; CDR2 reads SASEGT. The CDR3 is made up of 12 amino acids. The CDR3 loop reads CASRDSLYGYTF. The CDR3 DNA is TGTGCCAGCCGGGACAGCCTCTATGGCTACACCTTC.

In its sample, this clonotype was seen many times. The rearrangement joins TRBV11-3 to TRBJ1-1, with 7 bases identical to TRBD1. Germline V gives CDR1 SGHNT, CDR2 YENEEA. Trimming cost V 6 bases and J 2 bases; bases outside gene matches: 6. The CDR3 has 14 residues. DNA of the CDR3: TGTGCCAGCAGATTCCGACAGGGCAACACTGAAGCTTTCTTT. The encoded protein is CASRFRQGNTEAFF.

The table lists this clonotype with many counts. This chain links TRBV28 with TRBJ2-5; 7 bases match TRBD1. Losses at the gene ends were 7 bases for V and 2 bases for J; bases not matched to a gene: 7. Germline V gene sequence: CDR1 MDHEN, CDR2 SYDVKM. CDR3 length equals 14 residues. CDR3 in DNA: TGTGCCAGCACTACCCCGACAGGGCAAGAGACCCAGTACTTC. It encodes CASTTPTGQETQYF.

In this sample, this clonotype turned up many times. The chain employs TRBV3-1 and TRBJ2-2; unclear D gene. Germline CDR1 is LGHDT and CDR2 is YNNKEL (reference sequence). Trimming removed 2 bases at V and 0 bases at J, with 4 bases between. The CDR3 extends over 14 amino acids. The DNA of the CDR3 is TGTGCCAGCAGCCAAATCACGAACACCGGGGAGCTGTTTTTT. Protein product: CASSQITNTGELFF.

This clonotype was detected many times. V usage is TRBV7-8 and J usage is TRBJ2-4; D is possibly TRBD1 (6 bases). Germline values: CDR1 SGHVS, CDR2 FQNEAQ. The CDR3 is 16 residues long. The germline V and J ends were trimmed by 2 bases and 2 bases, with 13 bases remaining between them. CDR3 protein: CASSLTGWGSKNIQYF. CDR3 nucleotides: TGTGCCAGCAGCTTAACAGGGTGGGGCTCCAAAAACATTCAGTACTTC.

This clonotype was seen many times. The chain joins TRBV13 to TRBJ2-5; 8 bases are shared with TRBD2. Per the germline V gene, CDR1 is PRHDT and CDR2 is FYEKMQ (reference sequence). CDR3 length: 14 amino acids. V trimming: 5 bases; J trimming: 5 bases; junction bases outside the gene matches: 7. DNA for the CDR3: TGTGCCAGCAGCGGAAGCGGGAGTGGGGAGACCCAGTACTTC. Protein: CASSGSGSGETQYF.

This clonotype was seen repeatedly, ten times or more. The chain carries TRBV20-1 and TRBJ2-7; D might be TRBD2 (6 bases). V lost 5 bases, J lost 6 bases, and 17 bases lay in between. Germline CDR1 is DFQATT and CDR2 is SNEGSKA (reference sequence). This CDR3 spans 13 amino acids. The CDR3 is CSALAGQAAEQYF. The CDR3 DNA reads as TGCAGTGCTCTTGCGGGGCAGGCAGCCGAGCAGTACTTC.

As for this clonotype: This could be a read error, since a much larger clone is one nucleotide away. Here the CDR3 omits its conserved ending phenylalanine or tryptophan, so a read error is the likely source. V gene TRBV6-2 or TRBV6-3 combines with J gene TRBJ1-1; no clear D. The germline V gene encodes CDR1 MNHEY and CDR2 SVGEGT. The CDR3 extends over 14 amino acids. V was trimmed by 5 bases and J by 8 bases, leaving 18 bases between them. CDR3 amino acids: CASSALAAALEAFI. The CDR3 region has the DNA TGTGCCAGCAGTGCCTTGGCAGCGGCCTTGGAAGCTTTCATT.

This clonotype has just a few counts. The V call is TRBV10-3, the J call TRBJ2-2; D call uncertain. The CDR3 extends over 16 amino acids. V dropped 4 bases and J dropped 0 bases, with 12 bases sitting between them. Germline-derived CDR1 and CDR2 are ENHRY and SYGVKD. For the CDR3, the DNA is TGTGCCATCAGTGGGGTGGTTGGAACGAACACCGGGGAGCTGTTTTTT. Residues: CAISGVVGTNTGELFF.

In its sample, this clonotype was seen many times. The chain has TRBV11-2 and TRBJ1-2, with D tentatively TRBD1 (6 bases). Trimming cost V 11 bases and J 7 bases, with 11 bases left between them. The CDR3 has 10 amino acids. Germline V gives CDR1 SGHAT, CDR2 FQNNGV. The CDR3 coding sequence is TGTGCCTTAGGGGGTGGTGGCTACACCTTC. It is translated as CALGGGGYTF.

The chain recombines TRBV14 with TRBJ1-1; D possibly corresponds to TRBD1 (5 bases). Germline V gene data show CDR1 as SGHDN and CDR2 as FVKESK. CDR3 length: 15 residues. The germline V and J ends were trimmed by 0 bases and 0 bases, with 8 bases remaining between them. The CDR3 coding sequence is TGTGCCAGCAGCCAAGATCTGGGGGTGAACACTGAAGCTTTCTTT. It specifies CASSQDLGVNTEAFF.

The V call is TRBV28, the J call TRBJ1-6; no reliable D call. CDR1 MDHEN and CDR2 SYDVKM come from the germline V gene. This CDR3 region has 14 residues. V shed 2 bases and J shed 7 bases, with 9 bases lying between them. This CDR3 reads CASSLLGWNSPLHF. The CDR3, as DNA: TGTGCCAGCAGTTTACTGGGGTGGAATTCACCCCTCCACTTT.

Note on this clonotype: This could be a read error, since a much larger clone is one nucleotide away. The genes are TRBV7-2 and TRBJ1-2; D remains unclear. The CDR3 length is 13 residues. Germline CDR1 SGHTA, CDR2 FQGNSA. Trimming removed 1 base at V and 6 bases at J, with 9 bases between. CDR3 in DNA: TGTGCCAGCAGCTTAGTAGGAGAAGATGGCTACACCTTC. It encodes CASSLVGEDGYTF.

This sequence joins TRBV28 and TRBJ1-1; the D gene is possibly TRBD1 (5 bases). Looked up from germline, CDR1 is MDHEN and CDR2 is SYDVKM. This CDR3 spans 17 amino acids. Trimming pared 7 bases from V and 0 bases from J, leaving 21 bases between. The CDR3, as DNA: TGTGCCAGCAAGGTAGGGGTACTAGACTTTGTGAACACTGAAGCTTTCTTT. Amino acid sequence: CASKVGVLDFVNTEAFF.

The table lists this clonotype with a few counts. CDR3: CASSPRITDSGNTIYF. The DNA for the CDR3 is TGTGCCAGCAGTCCGCGAATTACCGACTCTGGAAACACCATATATTTT. V and J are TRBV27 and TRBJ1-3; D unclear. This CDR3 spans 16 amino acids. The V end lost 5 bases, the J end lost 0 bases, and 14 bases lay between the germline ends. From germline, CDR1 is MNHEY and CDR2 SMNVEV (reference sequence).